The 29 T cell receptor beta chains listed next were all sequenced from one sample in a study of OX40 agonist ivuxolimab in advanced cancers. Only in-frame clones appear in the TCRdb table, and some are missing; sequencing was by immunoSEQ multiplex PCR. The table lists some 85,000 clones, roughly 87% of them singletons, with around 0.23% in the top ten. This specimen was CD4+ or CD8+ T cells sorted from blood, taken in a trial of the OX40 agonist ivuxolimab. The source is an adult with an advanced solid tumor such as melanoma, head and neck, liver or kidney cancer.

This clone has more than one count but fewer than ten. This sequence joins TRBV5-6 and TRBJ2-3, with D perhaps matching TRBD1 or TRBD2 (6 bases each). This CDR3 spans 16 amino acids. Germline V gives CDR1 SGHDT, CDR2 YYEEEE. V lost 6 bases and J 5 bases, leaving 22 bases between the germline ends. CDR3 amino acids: CASTVLKGGKGDTQYF. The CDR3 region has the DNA TGTGCCAGCACAGTCCTTAAAGGGGGGAAAGGAGATACGCAGTATTTT.

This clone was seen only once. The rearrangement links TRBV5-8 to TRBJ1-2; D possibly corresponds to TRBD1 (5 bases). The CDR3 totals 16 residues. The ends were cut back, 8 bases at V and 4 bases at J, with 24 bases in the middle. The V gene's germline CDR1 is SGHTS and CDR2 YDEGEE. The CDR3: CASHPKYIGRGYGYTF. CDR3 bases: TGTGCCAGTCACCCCAAGTATATCGGGAGGGGCTATGGCTACACCTTC.

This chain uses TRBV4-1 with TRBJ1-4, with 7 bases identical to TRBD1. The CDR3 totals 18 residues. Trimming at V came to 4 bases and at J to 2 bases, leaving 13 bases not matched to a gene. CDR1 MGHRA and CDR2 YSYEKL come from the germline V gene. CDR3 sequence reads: CASSPVIERQGTNEKLFF. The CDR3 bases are TGCGCCAGCAGCCCAGTAATAGAACGACAGGGCACTAATGAAAAACTGTTTTTT.

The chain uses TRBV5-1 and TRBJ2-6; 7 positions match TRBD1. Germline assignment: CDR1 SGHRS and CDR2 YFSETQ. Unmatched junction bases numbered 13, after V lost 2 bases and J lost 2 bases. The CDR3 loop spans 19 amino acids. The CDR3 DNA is TGCGCCAGCAGCTTCCCCTCCGGGACAGCCGGCCCTGGGGCCAACGTCCTGACTTTC. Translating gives CASSFPSGTAGPGANVLTF.

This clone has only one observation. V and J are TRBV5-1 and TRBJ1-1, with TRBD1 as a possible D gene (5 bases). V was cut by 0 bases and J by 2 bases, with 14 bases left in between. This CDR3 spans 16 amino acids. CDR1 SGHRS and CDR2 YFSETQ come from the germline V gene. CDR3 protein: CASSLELQRGNTEAFF. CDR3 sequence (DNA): TGCGCCAGCAGCTTGGAACTACAGAGGGGAAACACTGAAGCTTTCTTT.

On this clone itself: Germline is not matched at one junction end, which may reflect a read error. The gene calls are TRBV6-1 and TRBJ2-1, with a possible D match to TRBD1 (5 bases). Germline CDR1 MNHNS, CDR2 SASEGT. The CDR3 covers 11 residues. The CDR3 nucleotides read TGTGCCAGCAGTGAACAGGGTGAGGAGTTCTTC. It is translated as CASSEQGEEFF.

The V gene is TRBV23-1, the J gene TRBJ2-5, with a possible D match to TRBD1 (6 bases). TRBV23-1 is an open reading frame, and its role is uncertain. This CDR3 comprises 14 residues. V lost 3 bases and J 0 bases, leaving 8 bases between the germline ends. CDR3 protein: CASSHSGDQETQYF. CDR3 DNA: TGCGCCAGCAGTCATTCAGGGGACCAAGAGACCCAGTACTTC.

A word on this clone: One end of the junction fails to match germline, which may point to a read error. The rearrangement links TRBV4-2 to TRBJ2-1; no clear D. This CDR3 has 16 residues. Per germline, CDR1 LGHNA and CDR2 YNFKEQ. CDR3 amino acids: CASSQDISSSYNEQFF. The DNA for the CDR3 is TGTGCCAGCAGTCAAGATATTTCAAGCTCCTACAATGAGCAGTTCTTC.

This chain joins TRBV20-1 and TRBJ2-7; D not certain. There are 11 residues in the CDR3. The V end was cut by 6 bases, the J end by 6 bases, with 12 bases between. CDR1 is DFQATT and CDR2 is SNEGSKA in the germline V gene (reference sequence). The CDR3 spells CSAPTYGEQYF. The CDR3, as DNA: TGCAGTGCCCCTACTTACGGCGAGCAGTACTTC.

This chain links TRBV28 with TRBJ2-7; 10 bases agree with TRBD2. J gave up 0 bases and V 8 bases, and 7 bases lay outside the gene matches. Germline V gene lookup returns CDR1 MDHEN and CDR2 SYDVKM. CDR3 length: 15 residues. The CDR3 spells CASQPWTSGSYEQYF. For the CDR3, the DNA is TGTGCCAGCCAACCCTGGACTAGCGGCTCCTACGAGCAGTACTTC.

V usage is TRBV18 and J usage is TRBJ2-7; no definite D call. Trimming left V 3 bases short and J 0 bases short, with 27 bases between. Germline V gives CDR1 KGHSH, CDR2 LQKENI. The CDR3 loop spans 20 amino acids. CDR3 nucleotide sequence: TGTGCCAGCTCACCGAAGCCTCCCGCTACTGTCACTACGAACTCCTACGAGCAGTACTTC. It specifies CASSPKPPATVTTNSYEQYF.

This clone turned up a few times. The CDR3 DNA is TGTGCCAGTAGTACGCGGACAGGGATGAGGGAAGCTTTCTTT. Encoded protein: CASSTRTGMREAFF. This chain joins TRBV19 and TRBJ1-1; 8 bases align to TRBD1. Germline assignment: CDR1 LNHDA and CDR2 SQIVND (reference sequence). The CDR3 runs 14 residues. V lost 4 bases, J lost 8 bases, and 9 bases stayed unmatched.

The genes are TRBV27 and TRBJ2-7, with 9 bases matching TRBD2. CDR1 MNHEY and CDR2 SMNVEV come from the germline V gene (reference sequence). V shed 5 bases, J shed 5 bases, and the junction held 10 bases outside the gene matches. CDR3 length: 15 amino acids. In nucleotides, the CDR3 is TGTGCCAGCAGTCCATCGGCGGGAGGGCCTGACGAGCAGTACTTC. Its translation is CASSPSAGGPDEQYF.

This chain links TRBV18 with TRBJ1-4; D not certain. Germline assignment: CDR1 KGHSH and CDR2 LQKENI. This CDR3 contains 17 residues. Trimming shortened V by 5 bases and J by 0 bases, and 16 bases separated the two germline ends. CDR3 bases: TGTGCCAGCTCAGAAATAGGGCCCCAGGCAACTAATGAAAAACTGTTTTTT. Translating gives CASSEIGPQATNEKLFF.

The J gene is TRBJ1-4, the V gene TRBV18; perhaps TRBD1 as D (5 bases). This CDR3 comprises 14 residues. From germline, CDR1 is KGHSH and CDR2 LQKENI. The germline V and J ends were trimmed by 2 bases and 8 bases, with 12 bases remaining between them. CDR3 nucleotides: TGTGCCAGCTCACCAGGGGCTGGCAGAGAAAAACTGTTTTTT. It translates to CASSPGAGREKLFF.

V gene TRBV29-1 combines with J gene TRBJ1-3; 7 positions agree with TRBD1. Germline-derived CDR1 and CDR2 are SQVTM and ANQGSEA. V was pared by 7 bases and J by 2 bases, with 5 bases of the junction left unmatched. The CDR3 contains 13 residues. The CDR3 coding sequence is TGCAGCGCTAGGACAGGTACTGGAAACACCATATATTTT. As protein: CSARTGTGNTIYF.

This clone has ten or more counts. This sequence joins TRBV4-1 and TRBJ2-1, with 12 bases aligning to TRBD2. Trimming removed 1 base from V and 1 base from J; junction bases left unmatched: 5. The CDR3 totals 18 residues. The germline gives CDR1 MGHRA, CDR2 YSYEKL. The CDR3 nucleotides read TGCGCCAGCAGCCAAGGACTAGCGGGGGCCCTTTCCTACAATGAGCAGTTCTTC. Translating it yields CASSQGLAGALSYNEQFF.

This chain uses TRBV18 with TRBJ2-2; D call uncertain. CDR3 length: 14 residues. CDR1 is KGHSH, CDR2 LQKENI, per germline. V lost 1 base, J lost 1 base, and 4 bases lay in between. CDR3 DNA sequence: TGTGCCAGCTCACCACGGCTGAACACCGGGGAGCTGTTTTTT. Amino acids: CASSPRLNTGELFF.

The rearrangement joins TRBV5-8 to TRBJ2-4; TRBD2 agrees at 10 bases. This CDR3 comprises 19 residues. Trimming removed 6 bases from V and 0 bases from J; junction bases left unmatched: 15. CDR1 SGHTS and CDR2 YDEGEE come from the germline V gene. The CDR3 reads CASNQAGTSDPLAKNIQYF. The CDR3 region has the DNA TGTGCCAGCAACCAAGCCGGGACTAGCGATCCCCTAGCCAAAAACATTCAGTACTTC.

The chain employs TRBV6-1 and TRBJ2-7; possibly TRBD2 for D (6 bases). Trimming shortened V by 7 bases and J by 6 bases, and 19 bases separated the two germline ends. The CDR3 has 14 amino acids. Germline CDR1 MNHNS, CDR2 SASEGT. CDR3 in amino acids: CASMIRDSISEQYF. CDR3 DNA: TGTGCCAGCATGATCCGGGACTCCATTTCCGAGCAGTACTTC.

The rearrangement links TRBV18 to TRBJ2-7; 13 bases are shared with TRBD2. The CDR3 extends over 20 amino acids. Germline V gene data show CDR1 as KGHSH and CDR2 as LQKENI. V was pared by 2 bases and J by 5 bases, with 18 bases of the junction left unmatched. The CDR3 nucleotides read TGTGCCAGCTCACCAAGACGGACTAGCGGGAGAGAGGGTCTTTGGGACGAGCAGTACTTC. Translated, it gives CASSPRRTSGREGLWDEQYF.

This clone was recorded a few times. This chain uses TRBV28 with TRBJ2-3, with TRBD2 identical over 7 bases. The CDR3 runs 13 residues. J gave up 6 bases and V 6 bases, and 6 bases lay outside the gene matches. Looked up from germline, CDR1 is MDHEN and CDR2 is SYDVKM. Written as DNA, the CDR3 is TGTGCCAGCAGAGCGGGAAATGCGGATACGCAGTATTTT. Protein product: CASRAGNADTQYF.

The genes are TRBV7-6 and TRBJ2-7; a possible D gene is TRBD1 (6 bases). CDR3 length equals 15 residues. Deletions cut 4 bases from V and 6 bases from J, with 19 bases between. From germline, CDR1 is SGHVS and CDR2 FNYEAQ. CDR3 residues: CASSSIGGPGGEQYF. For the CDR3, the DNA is TGTGCCAGCAGCTCCATAGGGGGACCTGGGGGCGAGCAGTACTTC.

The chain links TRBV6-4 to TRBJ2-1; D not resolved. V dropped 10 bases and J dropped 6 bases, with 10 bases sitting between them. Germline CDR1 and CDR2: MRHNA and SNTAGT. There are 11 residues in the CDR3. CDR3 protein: CAKSRTNEQFF. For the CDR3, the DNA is TGTGCCAAATCTAGGACCAATGAGCAGTTCTTC.

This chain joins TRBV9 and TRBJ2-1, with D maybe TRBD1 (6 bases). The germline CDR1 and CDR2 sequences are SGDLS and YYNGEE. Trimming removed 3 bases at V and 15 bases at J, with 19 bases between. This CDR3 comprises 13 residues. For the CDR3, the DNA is TGTGCCAGCAGCGATGAAGATGGGGGCCGGCTGTTCTTC. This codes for CASSDEDGGRLFF.

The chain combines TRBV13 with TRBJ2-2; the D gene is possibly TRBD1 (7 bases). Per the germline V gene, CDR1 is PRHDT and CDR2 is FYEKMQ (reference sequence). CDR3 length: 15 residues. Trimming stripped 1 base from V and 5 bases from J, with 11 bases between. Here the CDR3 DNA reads TGTGCCAGCAGCTTAGAACAGGGGAGGACCGGGGAGCTGTTTTTT. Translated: CASSLEQGRTGELFF.

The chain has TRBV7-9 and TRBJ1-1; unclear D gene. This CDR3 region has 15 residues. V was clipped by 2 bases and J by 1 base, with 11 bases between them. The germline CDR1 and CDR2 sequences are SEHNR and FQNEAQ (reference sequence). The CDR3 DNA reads TGTGCCAGCAGCTTATCCCGGGGTGGGAACACTGAAGCTTTCTTT. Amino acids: CASSLSRGGNTEAFF.

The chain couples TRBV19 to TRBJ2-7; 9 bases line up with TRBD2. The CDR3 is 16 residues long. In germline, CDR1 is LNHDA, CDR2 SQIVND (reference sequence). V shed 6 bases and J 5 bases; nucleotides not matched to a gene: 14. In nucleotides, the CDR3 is TGTGCCAGTAGCAAAAAGACTAGCGGTAGTCTAAACGAGCAGTACTTC. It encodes CASSKKTSGSLNEQYF. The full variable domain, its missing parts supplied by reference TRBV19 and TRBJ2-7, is DGGITQSPKYLFRKEGQNVTLSCEQNLNHDAMYWYRQDPGQGLRLIYYSQIVNDFQKGDIAEGYSVSREKKESFPLTVTSAQKNPTAFYLCASSKKTSGSLNEQYFGPGTRLTVT.

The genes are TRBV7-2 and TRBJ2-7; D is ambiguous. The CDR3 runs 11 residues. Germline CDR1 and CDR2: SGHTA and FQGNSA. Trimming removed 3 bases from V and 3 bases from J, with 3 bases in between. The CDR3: CASSFHYEQYF. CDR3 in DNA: TGTGCCAGCAGCTTCCACTACGAGCAGTACTTC.